Shown below are 27 T cell receptor beta chains from a single sample sequenced in a study of Ad26.COV2.S vaccination and SARS-CoV-2 variants. Treatment indicated: some 20 received Ad26.COV2.S at low or high dose, single or two shots; roughly five received placebo; per-sample allocation not given. Sampling happened 63 days after the first vaccine or placebo injection. Produced via immunoSEQ multiplex PCR; TCRdb's table is partial and in-frame only. The sample yields about 350,000 clones, about nine tenths seen once. Sample: peripheral blood, taken in a trial of Ad26.COV2.S vaccine versus placebo. The receptors stem from a person aged 18-65 years who received the Ad26.COV2.S COVID-19 vaccine or a placebo.

The V gene is TRBV5-1, the J gene TRBJ2-5; possible D gene TRBD2, 5 bases. Trimming pared 5 bases from V and 4 bases from J, leaving 12 bases between. Per the germline V gene, CDR1 is SGHRS and CDR2 is YFSETQ. There are 13 residues in the CDR3. The CDR3 sequence: CASRRGSTETQYF. CDR3 DNA sequence: TGCGCCAGCAGACGGGGATCTACAGAGACCCAGTACTTC.

The chain combines TRBV30 with TRBJ1-1; the D gene is possibly TRBD1 (5 bases). The CDR3 loop spans 15 amino acids. Trimming stripped 2 bases from V and 4 bases from J, with 17 bases between. Germline V gene sequence: CDR1 GTSNPN, CDR2 SVGIG (reference sequence). In DNA form, the CDR3 reads TGTGCCTGGAGTCACGGGCAGGGATTGGTCACTGAAGCTTTCTTT. As protein: CAWSHGQGLVTEAFF.

J is TRBJ1-5 and V is TRBV9; the D is unclear. Germline V gene lookup returns CDR1 SGDLS and CDR2 YYNGEE. V was pared by 4 bases and J by 2 bases, with 10 bases between. CDR3 length: 14 amino acids. This CDR3 reads CASSPRGGNQPQHF. In DNA, the CDR3 is TGTGCCAGCAGCCCTCGCGGTGGCAATCAGCCCCAGCATTTT.

This clone was found once. This chain uses TRBV4-3 with TRBJ1-1; no definite D call. Germline-derived CDR1 and CDR2 are LGHNA and YSLEER. Trimming shortened V by 0 bases and J by 0 bases, and 11 bases separated the two germline ends. The CDR3 is 16 residues long. In DNA form, the CDR3 reads TGCGCCAGCAGCCAAGATAGGGCCCCGATGAACACTGAAGCTTTCTTT. Protein product: CASSQDRAPMNTEAFF.

The V and J genes are TRBV9 and TRBJ1-2; TRBD1 matches at 10 bases. With V trimmed by 0 bases and J by 5 bases, 10 bases remained unmatched. Per the germline V gene, CDR1 is SGDLS and CDR2 is YYNGEE. This CDR3 has 17 residues. CDR3 protein: CASSVAPGQGGEYGYTF. Written as DNA, the CDR3 is TGTGCCAGCAGCGTAGCCCCCGGACAGGGGGGAGAATATGGCTACACCTTC. Full variable domain (rest looked up from reference TRBV9 and TRBJ1-2): DSGVTQTPKHLITATGQRVTLRCSPRSGDLSVYWYQQSLDQGLQFLIQYYNGEERAKGNILERFSAQQFPDLHSELNLSSLELGDSALYFCASSVAPGQGGEYGYTFGSGTRLTVV.

The chain employs TRBV19 and TRBJ2-2; D is ambiguous. The CDR3 runs to 13 residues. Trimming took 6 bases from V and 5 from J, leaving 10 bases between them. Germline-derived CDR1 and CDR2 are LNHDA and SQIVND (reference sequence). The CDR3 spells CASSRVGTGELFF. The DNA of the CDR3 is TGTGCCAGTAGCCGGGTTGGGACCGGGGAGCTGTTTTTT. Based on the CDR3 plus reference TRBV19 and TRBJ2-2, the full variable domain is DGGITQSPKYLFRKEGQNVTLSCEQNLNHDAMYWYRQDPGQGLRLIYYSQIVNDFQKGDIAEGYSVSREKKESFPLTVTSAQKNPTAFYLCASSRVGTGELFFGEGSRLTVL.

V usage is TRBV18 and J usage is TRBJ2-2, with D perhaps TRBD2 (5 bases). The V end was cut by 6 bases, the J end by 10 bases, with 12 bases between. The V gene's germline CDR1 is KGHSH and CDR2 LQKENI. The CDR3 runs to 12 residues. CDR3 DNA: TGTGCCAGCTCCCCGGGCGGGCCGGAGCTGTTTTTT. This codes for CASSPGGPELFF. The full variable domain, its missing parts supplied by reference TRBV18 and TRBJ2-2, is NAGVMQNPRHLVRRRGQEARLRCSPMKGHSHVYWYRQLPEEGLKFMVYLQKENIIDESGMPKERFSAEFPKEGPSILRIQQVVRGDSAAYFCASSPGGPELFFGEGSRLTVL.

The V call is TRBV4-1, the J call TRBJ2-7; D remains ambiguous. Germline CDR1 MGHRA, CDR2 YSYEKL. This CDR3 region has 12 residues. Deletions cut 5 bases from V and 2 bases from J, with 7 bases between. The CDR3: CASSNQPYEQYF. CDR3 nucleotide sequence: TGCGCCAGCAGCAATCAGCCCTACGAGCAGTACTTC.

The chain carries TRBV10-3 and TRBJ2-1, with D perhaps matching TRBD2 (6 bases). The CDR3 is made up of 13 amino acids. V was shortened by 10 bases and J by 1 base, with 11 bases between the two germline ends. Germline V gene sequence: CDR1 ENHRY, CDR2 SYGVKD. In nucleotides, the CDR3 is TGTGCCACCGCCGGGACTTCCTACAATGAGCAGTTCTTC. It is translated as CATAGTSYNEQFF.

In its sample, this clone was seen once. The CDR3 spells CASSLGQGNTIYF. DNA of the CDR3: TGTGCCAGCAGCTTAGGACAGGGAAACACCATATATTTT. The J gene is TRBJ1-3, the V gene TRBV7-8; D might be TRBD1 (5 bases). CDR3 length: 13 residues. The V gene's germline CDR1 is SGHVS and CDR2 FQNEAQ. Trimming took 1 base from V and 4 from J, leaving 5 bases between them.

J is TRBJ1-5 and V is TRBV19; D might be TRBD1 (6 bases). Germline V lookup: CDR1 LNHDA, CDR2 SQIVND (reference sequence). The CDR3 extends over 16 amino acids. V was cut by 5 bases and J by 0 bases, with 14 bases left in between. The CDR3, as DNA: TGTGCCAGTAGTCCCCTCCACAGGGATAGCAATCAGCCCCAGCATTTT. It encodes CASSPLHRDSNQPQHF.

The chain has TRBV2 and TRBJ1-2; 9 nucleotides agree with TRBD1. The ends lost 7 bases at V and 4 bases at J; junction bases unmatched: 10. Looked up from germline, CDR1 is SNHLY and CDR2 is FYNNEI. This CDR3 contains 15 residues. The CDR3 region is CASITAGQGSYGYTF. The CDR3 DNA reads as TGTGCCAGCATTACCGCGGGACAGGGATCCTATGGCTACACCTTC.

The chain carries TRBV7-9 and TRBJ2-5; 8 bases match TRBD1. Germline V lookup: CDR1 SEHNR, CDR2 FQNEAQ (reference sequence). The CDR3 spans 18 residues. Unmatched junction bases numbered 17, after V lost 1 base and J lost 7 bases. Here the CDR3 reads CASSLDRGEPSRTGTQYF. The CDR3 nucleotides are TGTGCCAGCAGCTTAGACAGGGGGGAGCCCTCCCGTACGGGGACCCAGTACTTC.

The chain joins TRBV7-2 to TRBJ1-1, with D unclear. V lost 2 bases and J 1 base, leaving 11 bases between the germline ends. Germline CDR1 SGHTA, CDR2 FQGNSA. This CDR3 comprises 15 residues. Here the CDR3 reads CASSLHQVRNTEAFF. In nucleotides, the CDR3 is TGTGCCAGCAGCTTACATCAGGTCCGGAACACTGAAGCTTTCTTT.

As to this clone: At one end, the junction sequence differs from germline, possibly due to a read error. The sample has other DNA sequences that encode this CDR3 too. The chain carries TRBV7-7 and TRBJ2-2, with a weak D call TRBD2 (5 bases). CDR3 length: 16 residues. The germline CDR1 and CDR2 sequences are SSHAT and FNYEAQ (reference sequence). DNA of the CDR3: TGTGCTAGCAGCTTAGCGCGCGCGGCCAACACCGGGGAGCTGTTTTTT. This gives the protein CASSLARAANTGELFF.

This clone appeared a few times. J is TRBJ1-6 and V is TRBV6-5, with D hard to call. Germline CDR1 and CDR2: MNHEY and SVGAGI. The CDR3 covers 15 residues. V shed 0 bases and J shed 6 bases, with 9 bases lying between them. The CDR3 nucleotides read TGTGCCAGCAGTTACTCGGTACTCGTTAATTCACCCCTCCACTTT. Amino acids: CASSYSVLVNSPLHF.

The chain is built from TRBV7-2 and TRBJ1-5; D gene unclear. Trimming removed 4 bases from V and 0 bases from J, with 13 bases in between. Germline V gene lookup returns CDR1 SGHTA and CDR2 FQGNSA. This CDR3 has 16 residues. The DNA of the CDR3 is TGTGCCAGCAGCTCCCGGGGATTCAATAGCAATCAGCCCCAGCATTTT. It specifies CASSSRGFNSNQPQHF.

This chain uses TRBV7-3 with TRBJ2-1; D remains unclear. Germline CDR1 SGHTA, CDR2 FQGTGA. The CDR3 loop spans 13 amino acids. V was cut by 2 bases and J by 6 bases, with 8 bases left in between. CDR3 in DNA: TGTGCCAGCAGCTTAGGGATTCTCAATGAGCAGTTCTTC. Translation gives CASSLGILNEQFF. Using reference TRBV7-3 and TRBJ2-1 for the parts outside the CDR3, the full variable domain is GAGVSQTPSNKVTEKGKYVELRCDPISGHTALYWYRQSLGQGPEFLIYFQGTGAADDSGLPNDRFFAVRPEGSVSTLKIQRTERGDSAVYLCASSLGILNEQFFGPGTRLTVL.

This clone was found a few times. The chain recombines TRBV6-5 with TRBJ2-7; D may match TRBD1 or TRBD2 (5 bases each). This CDR3 has 14 amino acids. Germline CDR1 MNHEY, CDR2 SVGAGI. The V end lost 7 bases, the J end lost 3 bases, and 16 bases lay between the germline ends. CDR3 in DNA: TGTGCCAGCAAAGGGGAGACTCCGGGCTACGAGCAGTACTTC. Translating it yields CASKGETPGYEQYF.

The gene calls are TRBV7-6 and TRBJ1-3; 7 nucleotides agree with TRBD1. Germline V gene data show CDR1 as SGHVS and CDR2 as FNYEAQ. The ends lost 5 bases at V and 1 base at J; junction bases unmatched: 8. The length of the CDR3 is 16 residues. The chain's CDR3 is CASSDGETGSGNTIYF. The CDR3 DNA follows: TGTGCCAGCAGCGATGGTGAGACAGGGTCTGGAAACACCATATATTTT.

This clone came up once. This chain joins TRBV5-1 and TRBJ2-7; TRBD1 aligns across 10 bases. V trimming: 0 bases; J trimming: 4 bases; junction bases outside the gene matches: 4. The CDR3 spans 15 residues. Germline CDR1 reads SGHRS; CDR2 reads YFSETQ. This CDR3 is CASSLGQGAKYEQYF. As DNA, the CDR3 is TGCGCCAGCAGCTTGGGACAGGGGGCAAAGTACGAGCAGTACTTC.

V usage is TRBV5-1 and J usage is TRBJ1-1; TRBD1 aligns across 12 bases. CDR1 is SGHRS, CDR2 YFSETQ, per germline. Germline trimming cut 4 bases from V and 4 bases from J; bases unmatched to any gene: 20. This CDR3 comprises 20 residues. CDR3 sequence reads: CASSPRDRGRLGNKATEAFF. For the CDR3, the DNA is TGCGCCAGCAGCCCAAGGGACAGGGGGCGGTTGGGAAACAAGGCCACTGAAGCTTTCTTT.

The rearrangement links TRBV5-4 to TRBJ2-3; D possibly matches TRBD1 or TRBD2 (5 bases each). The CDR3 has 15 residues. V lost 2 bases and J 0 bases, leaving 10 bases between the germline ends. The germline V gene has CDR1 SGHNT and CDR2 YYREEE (reference sequence). CDR3 amino acids: CASSFRGPSTDTQYF. The CDR3, as DNA: TGTGCCAGCAGCTTCCGGGGCCCGAGCACAGATACGCAGTATTTT.

This rearrangement joins TRBV6-4 to TRBJ1-1; D is uncertain. The CDR3 length is 13 residues. CDR1 and CDR2 from the germline V gene are MRHNA and SNTAGT. Trimming shortened V by 5 bases and J by 0 bases, and 7 bases separated the two germline ends. CDR3: CASSWKVNTEAFF. The CDR3 region has the DNA TGTGCCAGCAGTTGGAAGGTGAACACTGAAGCTTTCTTT.

The chain joins TRBV19 to TRBJ2-2; TRBD2 agrees at 7 bases. Germline CDR1 LNHDA, CDR2 SQIVND (reference sequence). Germline trimming cut 5 bases from V and 8 bases from J; bases unmatched to any gene: 11. The CDR3 sequence is 15 residues long. CDR3 protein: CASSPEAGRVGELFF. The CDR3 bases are TGTGCCAGTAGTCCCGAAGCGGGGAGGGTTGGGGAGCTGTTTTTT.

This clone turned up a few times. A junction end diverges from the germline sequence, so it may reflect a read error. The V and J genes are TRBV7-9 and TRBJ2-6, with unresolved D. The CDR3 contains 12 residues. Looked up from germline, CDR1 is SEHNR and CDR2 is FQNEAQ (reference sequence). Written as DNA, the CDR3 is TGTGCCAGCTACGCTGGGACCAACGTCCTGACTTTC. Its translation is CASYAGTNVLTF.

The chain employs TRBV4-2 and TRBJ2-1; TRBD2 might be the D (6 bases). Looked up from germline, CDR1 is LGHNA and CDR2 is YNFKEQ. V shed 2 bases and J shed 3 bases, with 14 bases lying between them. CDR3 length equals 16 residues. CDR3 nucleotides: TGTGCCAGCAGCCAACCCCCTCGGACTAACTACAATGAGCAGTTCTTC. It is translated as CASSQPPRTNYNEQFF.